This T cell receptor (beta chain) is drawn from a study of cytomegalovirus exposure and HLA in healthy donors. Overall study: Genotyping of 430 or so donors showed that around 86% belonged to the Caucasian-associated ancestry cluster.

General observations from the study: Apart from CMV serostatus, no immune exposure information was available.

This cohort consisted of healthy bone marrow donors. With 60 Vbeta and 13 Jbeta primers, the PCR was carried out. Profiling relied on immunoSEQ multiplex PCR, and the TCRdb table lists in-frame clones only, not all of them. Its table lists 55,000 to 75,000 clones. Germline lookup yields CDR1 KGHSH and CDR2 LQKENI. CDR3 length: 14 amino acids. Between the trimmed V and J ends, which lost 1 base and 5 bases, there was a span of 6 bases. With respect to this clone: No antigen is known for it.

V is TRBV18 and J is TRBJ1-6; perhaps TRBD1 as D (5 bases). Sequenced material: PBMCs. This TCR derives from a male donor in good health and CMV-seronegative. CDR3 nucleotides: TGTGCCAGCTCACCACGACAGCATAATTCACCCCTCCACTTT. Encoded protein: CASSPRQHNSPLHF.